This TCR beta chain stems from a study of a mutant IDH1 vaccine in newly diagnosed glioma. The CDR3 is 17 amino acids. The germline V gene encodes CDR1 LGHNA and CDR2 YSLEER. Trimming cost V 4 bases and J 9 bases; bases outside gene matches: 13. Described time point: week 35, safety follow-up. Doses comprised 300 ug of mutant IDH1 20-mer peptide each, plus topical imiquimod. Generated by immunoSEQ multiplex PCR, the TCRdb table keeps only in-frame clones and is missing some. The sample shows about 32,000 clones, about four fifths of them seen only once. Note on this clone: Its antigen remains unknown.

The origin of this receptor is a woman aged 18-29 years with glioma. The chain carries TRBV4-3 and TRBJ2-1; 12 nucleotides match TRBD2. The source was PBMCs, collected from a glioma patient whose treatment included an IDH1 peptide vaccine. The CDR3 protein is CASSRSGLAGSSGEQFF. In DNA form, the CDR3 reads TGCGCCAGCAGCCGATCGGGACTAGCGGGCAGCAGCGGTGAGCAGTTCTTC.